This T cell receptor (beta chain) was retrieved from a study of neurological immune-mediated disorders. As for the cDNA, it was generated by 5'RACE with 10-nucleotide random UMIs. In every sequencing run, more than 170 million TCR-beta sequences were generated from 15-18 subjects. Each CDR3 protein is one row after TCRdb ran MiXCR on the 5' RACE reads. The sample consists of about 84,000 distinct CDR3 sequences, about 4.5% of them appearing once. Sample time point: longitudinal time-point 3. This clonotype was found many times. This TCR was sampled from a woman in her sixties or seventies with multiple sclerosis. Specimen: PBMCs.

CDR3 protein: CASSYSWGGTSFLHENIQYF. The CDR3 region has the DNA TGTGCCAGCAGTTATAGTTGGGGGGGGACTAGCTTCCTCCACGAAAACATTCAGTACTTC. V and J are TRBV6-6 and TRBJ2-4, with 9 bases fitting TRBD2. CDR1 is MNHNY, CDR2 SVGAGI, per germline (reference sequence). With 3 bases clipped from V and 5 bases from J, the junction kept 20 bases outside the gene matches. The CDR3 loop spans 20 amino acids.